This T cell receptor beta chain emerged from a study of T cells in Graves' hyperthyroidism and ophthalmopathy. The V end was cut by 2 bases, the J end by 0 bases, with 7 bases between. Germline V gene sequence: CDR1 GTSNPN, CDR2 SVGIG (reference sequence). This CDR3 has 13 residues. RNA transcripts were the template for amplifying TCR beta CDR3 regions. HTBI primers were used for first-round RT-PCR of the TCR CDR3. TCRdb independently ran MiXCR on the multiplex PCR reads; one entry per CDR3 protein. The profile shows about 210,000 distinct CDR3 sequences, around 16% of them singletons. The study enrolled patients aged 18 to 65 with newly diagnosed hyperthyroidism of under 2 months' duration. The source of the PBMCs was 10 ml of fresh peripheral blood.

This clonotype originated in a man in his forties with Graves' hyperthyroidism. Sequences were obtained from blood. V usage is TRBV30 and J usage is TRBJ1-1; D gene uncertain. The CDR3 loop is CAWSRGMNTEAFF. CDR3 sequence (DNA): TGTGCCTGGAGTCGTGGAATGAACACTGAAGCTTTCTTT.